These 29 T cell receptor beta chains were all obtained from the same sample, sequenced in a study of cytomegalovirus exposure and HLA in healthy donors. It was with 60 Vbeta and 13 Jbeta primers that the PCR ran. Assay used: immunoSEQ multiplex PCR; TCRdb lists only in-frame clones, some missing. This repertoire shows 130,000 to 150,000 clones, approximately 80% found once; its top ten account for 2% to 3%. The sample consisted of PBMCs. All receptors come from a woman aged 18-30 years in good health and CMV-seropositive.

CDR3 sequence: CASSQGQGTNYGYTF. The CDR3 region has the DNA TGTGCCAGCAGTCAGGGACAGGGAACTAACTATGGCTACACCTTC. The chain recombines TRBV6-5 with TRBJ1-2, with 9 nucleotides matching TRBD1. Trimming took 5 bases from V and 0 from J; bases not matched to a gene: 4. Germline-derived CDR1 and CDR2 are MNHEY and SVGAGI. CDR3 length: 15 amino acids.

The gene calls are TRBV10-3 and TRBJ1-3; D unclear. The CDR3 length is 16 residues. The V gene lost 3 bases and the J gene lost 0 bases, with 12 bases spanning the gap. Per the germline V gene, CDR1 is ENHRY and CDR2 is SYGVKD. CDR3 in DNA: TGTGCCATCAGTGAAGGAGACTCCAACTCTGGAAACACCATATATTTT. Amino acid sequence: CAISEGDSNSGNTIYF.

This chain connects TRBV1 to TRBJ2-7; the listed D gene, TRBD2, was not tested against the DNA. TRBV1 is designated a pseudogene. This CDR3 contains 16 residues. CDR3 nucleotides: TGCACCAGCATCAGGGGAGGGGCTAGCGGTGAGTACGAGCAGTACTTC. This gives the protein CTSIRGGASGEYEQYF.

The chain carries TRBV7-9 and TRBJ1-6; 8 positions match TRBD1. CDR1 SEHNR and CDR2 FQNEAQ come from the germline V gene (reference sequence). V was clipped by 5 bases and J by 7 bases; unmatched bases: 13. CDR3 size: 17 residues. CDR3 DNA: TGTGCCAGCAGCCCGTGGGAAGGACAGGGTGGGAATTCACCCCTCCACTTT. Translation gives CASSPWEGQGGNSPLHF.

The CDR3 DNA reads TGTGCCAGCAGCCGCGGGGGAACAGATACGCAGTATTTT. Translation gives CASSRGGTDTQYF. This rearrangement joins TRBV7-2 to TRBJ2-3, with 7 positions matching TRBD2. The CDR3 totals 13 residues. Per germline, CDR1 SGHTA and CDR2 FQGNSA. J lost 3 bases, V lost 5 bases, and 2 bases had no gene match.

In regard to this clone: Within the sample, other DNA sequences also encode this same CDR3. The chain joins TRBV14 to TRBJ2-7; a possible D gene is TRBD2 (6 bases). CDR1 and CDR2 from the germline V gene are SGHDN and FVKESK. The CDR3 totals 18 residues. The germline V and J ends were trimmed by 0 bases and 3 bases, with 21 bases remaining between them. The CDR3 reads CASSQETGLIKDRYEQYF. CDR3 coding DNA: TGTGCCAGCAGCCAAGAAACTGGACTAATTAAGGACCGCTACGAGCAGTACTTC.

The CDR3 DNA follows: TGTGCCAGCAGTGGCGCGGGGAGCACAGATACGCAGTATTTT. This encodes CASSGAGSTDTQYF. The V gene is TRBV25-1, the J gene TRBJ2-3; possibly TRBD2 for D (6 bases). The V end lost 4 bases, the J end lost 0 bases, and 8 bases lay between the germline ends. This CDR3 region has 14 residues. The germline V gene encodes CDR1 MGHDK and CDR2 SYGVNS.

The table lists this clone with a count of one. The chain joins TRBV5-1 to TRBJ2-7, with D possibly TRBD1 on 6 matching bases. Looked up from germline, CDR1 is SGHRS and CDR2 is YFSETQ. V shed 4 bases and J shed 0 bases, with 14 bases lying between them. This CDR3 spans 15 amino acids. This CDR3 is CASSPRTGPSYEQYF. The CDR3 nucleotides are TGCGCCAGCAGCCCAAGAACAGGGCCCTCCTACGAGCAGTACTTC.

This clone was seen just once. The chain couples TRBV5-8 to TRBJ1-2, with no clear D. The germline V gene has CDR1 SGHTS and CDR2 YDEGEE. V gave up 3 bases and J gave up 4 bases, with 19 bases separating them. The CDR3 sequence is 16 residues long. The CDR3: CASSSTLSGVGYGYTF. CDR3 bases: TGTGCCAGCAGCTCGACACTTAGCGGGGTCGGCTATGGCTACACCTTC.

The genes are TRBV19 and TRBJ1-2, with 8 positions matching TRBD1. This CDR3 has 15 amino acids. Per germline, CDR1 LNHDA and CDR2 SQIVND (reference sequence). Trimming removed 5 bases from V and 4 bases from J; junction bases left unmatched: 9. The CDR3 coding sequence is TGTGCCAGTAGTCCTAATACAGGGGGTTTCTATGGCTACACCTTC. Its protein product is CASSPNTGGFYGYTF.

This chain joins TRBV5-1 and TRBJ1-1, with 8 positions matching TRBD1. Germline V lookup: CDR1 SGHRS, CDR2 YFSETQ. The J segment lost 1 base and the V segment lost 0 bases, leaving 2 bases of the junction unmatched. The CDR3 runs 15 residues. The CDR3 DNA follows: TGCGCCAGCAGCTTGGGACAGGGGCCGAACACTGAAGCTTTCTTT. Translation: CASSLGQGPNTEAFF.

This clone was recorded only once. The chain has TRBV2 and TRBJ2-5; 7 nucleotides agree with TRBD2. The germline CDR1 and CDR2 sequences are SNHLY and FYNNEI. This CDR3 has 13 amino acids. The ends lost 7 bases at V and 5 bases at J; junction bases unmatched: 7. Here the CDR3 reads CASTGGSSETQYF. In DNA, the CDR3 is TGTGCCAGCACGGGAGGCAGTTCGGAGACCCAGTACTTC. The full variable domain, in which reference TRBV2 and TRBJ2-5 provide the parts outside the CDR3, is EPEVTQTPSHQVTQMGQEVILRCVPISNHLYFYWYRQILGQKVEFLVSFYNNEISEKSEIFDDQFSVERPDGSNFTLKIRSTKLEDSAMYFCASTGGSSETQYFGPGTRLLVL.

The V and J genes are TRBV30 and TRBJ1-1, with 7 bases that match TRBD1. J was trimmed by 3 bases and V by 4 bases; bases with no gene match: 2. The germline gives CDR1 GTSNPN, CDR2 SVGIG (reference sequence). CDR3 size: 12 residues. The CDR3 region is CAWNRGHTEAFF. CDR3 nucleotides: TGTGCCTGGAACAGGGGACACACTGAAGCTTTCTTT.

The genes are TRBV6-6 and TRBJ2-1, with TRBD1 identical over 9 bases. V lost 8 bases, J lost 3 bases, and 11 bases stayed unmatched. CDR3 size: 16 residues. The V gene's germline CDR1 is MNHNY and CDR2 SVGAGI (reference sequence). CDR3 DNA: TGTGCCAGCCGCTGGGCAAGGACAGGGGACTACAATGAGCAGTTCTTC. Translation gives CASRWARTGDYNEQFF.

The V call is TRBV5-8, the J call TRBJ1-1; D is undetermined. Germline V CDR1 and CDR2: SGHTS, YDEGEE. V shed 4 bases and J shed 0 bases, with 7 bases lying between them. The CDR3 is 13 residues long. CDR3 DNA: TGTGCCAGCAGCCCAACACTGAACACTGAAGCTTTCTTT. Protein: CASSPTLNTEAFF.

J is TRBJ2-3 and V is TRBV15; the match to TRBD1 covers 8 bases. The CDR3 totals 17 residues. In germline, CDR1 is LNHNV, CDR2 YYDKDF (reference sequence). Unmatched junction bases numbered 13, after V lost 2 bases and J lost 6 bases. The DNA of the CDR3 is TGTGCCACCAGCAGAATTAGGACAGGGATGGAAGTGGATACGCAGTATTTT. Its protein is CATSRIRTGMEVDTQYF.

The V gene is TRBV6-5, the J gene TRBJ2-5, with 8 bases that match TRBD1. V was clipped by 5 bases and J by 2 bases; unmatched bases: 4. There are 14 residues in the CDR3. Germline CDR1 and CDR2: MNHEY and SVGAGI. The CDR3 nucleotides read TGTGCCAGCAGTCCTTGGACAGGGCAAGAGACCCAGTACTTC. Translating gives CASSPWTGQETQYF.

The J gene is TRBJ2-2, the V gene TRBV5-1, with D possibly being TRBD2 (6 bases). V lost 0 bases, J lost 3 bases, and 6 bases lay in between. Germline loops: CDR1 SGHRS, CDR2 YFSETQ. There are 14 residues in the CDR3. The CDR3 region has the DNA TGCGCCAGCAGCTTGGGGGGGGACACCGGGGAGCTGTTTTTT. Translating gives CASSLGGDTGELFF.

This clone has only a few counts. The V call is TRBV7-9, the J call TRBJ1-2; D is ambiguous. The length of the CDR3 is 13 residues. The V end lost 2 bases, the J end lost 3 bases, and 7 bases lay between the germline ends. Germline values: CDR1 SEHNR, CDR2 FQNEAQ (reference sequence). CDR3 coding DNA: TGTGCCAGCAGCTTAATGTCCGACTATGGCTACACCTTC. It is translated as CASSLMSDYGYTF.

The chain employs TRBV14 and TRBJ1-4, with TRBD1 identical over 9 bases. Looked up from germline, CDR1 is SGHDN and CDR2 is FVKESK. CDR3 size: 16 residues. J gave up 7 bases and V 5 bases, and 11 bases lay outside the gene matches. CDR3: CASSRFTGGFGEKLFF. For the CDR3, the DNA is TGTGCCAGCAGCAGATTTACAGGGGGCTTCGGTGAAAAACTGTTTTTT.

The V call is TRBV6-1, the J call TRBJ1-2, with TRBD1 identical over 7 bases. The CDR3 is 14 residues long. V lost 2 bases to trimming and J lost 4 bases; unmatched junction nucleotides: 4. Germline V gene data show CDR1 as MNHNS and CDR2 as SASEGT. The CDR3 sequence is CASSEQGVPYGYTF. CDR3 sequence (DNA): TGTGCCAGCAGTGAACAGGGGGTCCCCTATGGCTACACCTTC.

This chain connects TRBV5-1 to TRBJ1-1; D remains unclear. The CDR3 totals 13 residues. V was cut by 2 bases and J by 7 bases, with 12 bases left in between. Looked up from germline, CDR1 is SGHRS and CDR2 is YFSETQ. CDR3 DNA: TGCGCCAGCAGCTTACCTTTGACTGGTGAAGCTTTCTTT. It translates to CASSLPLTGEAFF.

CDR3 amino acids: CASSQDKNTEAFF. CDR3 DNA sequence: TGCGCCAGCAGCCAAGATAAGAACACTGAAGCTTTCTTT. V and J are TRBV4-3 and TRBJ1-1; D is undetermined. Trimming pared 0 bases from V and 1 base from J, leaving 3 bases between. The germline CDR1 and CDR2 sequences are LGHNA and YSLEER. CDR3 length: 13 residues.

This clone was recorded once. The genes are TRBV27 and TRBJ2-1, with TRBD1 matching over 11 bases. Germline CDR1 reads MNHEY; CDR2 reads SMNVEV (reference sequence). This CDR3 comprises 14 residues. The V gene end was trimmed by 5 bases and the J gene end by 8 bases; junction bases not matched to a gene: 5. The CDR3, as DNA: TGTGCCAGCAGTCGGACAGGGGGCGGGGATGAGCAGTTCTTC. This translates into CASSRTGGGDEQFF.

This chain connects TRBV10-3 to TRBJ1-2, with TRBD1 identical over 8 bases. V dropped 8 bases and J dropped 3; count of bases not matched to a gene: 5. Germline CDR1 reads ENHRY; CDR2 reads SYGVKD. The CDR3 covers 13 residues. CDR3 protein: CAILGQGDYGYTF. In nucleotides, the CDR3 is TGTGCCATCTTAGGACAGGGTGACTATGGCTACACCTTC.

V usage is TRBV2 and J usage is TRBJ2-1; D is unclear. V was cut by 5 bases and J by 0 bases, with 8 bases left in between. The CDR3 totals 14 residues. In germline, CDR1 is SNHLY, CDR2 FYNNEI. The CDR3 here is CASSRMSSYNEQFF. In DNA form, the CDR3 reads TGTGCCAGCAGTCGCATGAGCTCCTACAATGAGCAGTTCTTC.

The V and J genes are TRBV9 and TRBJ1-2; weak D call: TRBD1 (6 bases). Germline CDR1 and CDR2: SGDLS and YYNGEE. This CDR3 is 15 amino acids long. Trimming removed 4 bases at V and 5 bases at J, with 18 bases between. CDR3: CASSQEGGRLYGYTF. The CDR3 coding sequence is TGTGCCAGCAGCCAAGAGGGGGGGCGTTTGTATGGCTACACCTTC.

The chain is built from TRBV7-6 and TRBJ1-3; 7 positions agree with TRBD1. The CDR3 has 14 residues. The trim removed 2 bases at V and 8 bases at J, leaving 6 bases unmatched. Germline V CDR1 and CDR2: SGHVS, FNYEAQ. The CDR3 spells CASSLMAGGDTIYF. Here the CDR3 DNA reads TGTGCCAGCAGCTTAATGGCAGGGGGTGACACCATATATTTT.

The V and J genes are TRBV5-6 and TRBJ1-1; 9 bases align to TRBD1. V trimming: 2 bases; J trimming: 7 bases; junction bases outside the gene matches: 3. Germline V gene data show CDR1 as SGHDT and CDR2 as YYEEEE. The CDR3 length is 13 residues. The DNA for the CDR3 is TGTGCCAGCAGCTTCGGGACAGGGTATGAAGCTTTCTTT. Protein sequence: CASSFGTGYEAFF.